Listed here is a single T cell receptor (beta chain). The CDR3 runs to 14 residues. Trimming left V 7 bases short and J 8 bases short, with 20 bases between. Germline loops: CDR1 MNHEY, CDR2 SVGAGI. This sample is part of a study of blood T cell repertoires in COVID-19. Across the study: Both acute and convalescent COVID-19 samples were obtained from the United States, Italy and Spain. PBMCs, B-cell-depleted T cells, or T cells were the source of the cDNA or gDNA that made up the material.

As originally analysed: Reference gene primers were amplified, and this amplification served to estimate nucleated cell counts. Produced via immunoSEQ multiplex PCR; TCRdb's table is partial and in-frame only. V and J calls and clone size are as listed in that table; D and trimming were resolved from the DNA. The sample carries over 150,000 clones, 81% recorded once. The V and J genes are TRBV6-5 and TRBJ1-2; the D is unclear. The source material was peripheral blood. The receptor's source is an elderly woman with COVID-19, enrolled during active disease. The CDR3 protein is CASKEVSYLGGYTF. CDR3 in DNA: TGTGCCAGCAAGGAGGTCTCCTATCTGGGCGGCTACACCTTC.